Reported below is one TCR beta chain. These data are taken from a study of immune evolution from preneoplasia to lung adenocarcinoma. Using immunoSEQ multiplex PCR, the repertoire was profiled, and TCRdb retains in-frame clones only, with some absent. The sample holds about 5,900 clones; approximately 80% are singletons and the top ten take 7.5% to 8%. This CDR3 is built from 15 residues. The germline CDR1 and CDR2 sequences are KGHSH and LQKENI. The TCR originated in a donor at least 70 years old with lung adenocarcinoma. The chain joins TRBV18 to TRBJ2-5; 13 bases are shared with TRBD2. With the DNA end fitting TRBJ2-7 better, the J assignment may be wrong. Material: FFPE lung adenocarcinoma in situ tissue. Here the CDR3 DNA reads TGTGCCAGCTCACCACCGACTAGCGGGGGGTACGAGCAGTACTTC. Its protein is CASSPPTSGGYEQYF.